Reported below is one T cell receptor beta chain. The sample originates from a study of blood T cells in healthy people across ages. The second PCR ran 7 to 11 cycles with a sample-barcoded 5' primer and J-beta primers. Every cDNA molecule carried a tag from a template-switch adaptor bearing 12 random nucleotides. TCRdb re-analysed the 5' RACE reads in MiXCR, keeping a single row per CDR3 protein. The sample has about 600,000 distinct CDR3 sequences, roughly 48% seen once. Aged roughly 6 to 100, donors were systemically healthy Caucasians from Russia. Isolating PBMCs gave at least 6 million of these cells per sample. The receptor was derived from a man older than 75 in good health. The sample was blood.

The CDR3 loop reads CASSVAGEANEQFF. The CDR3 coding sequence is TGTGCCAGCAGTGTAGCGGGGGAAGCTAATGAGCAGTTCTTC. The chain has TRBV2 and TRBJ2-1; 9 nucleotides agree with TRBD2. Germline V gene lookup returns CDR1 SNHLY and CDR2 FYNNEI. The length of the CDR3 is 14 residues. V lost 4 bases and J lost 7; bases outside the gene matches: 5. Supplemented by reference TRBV2 and TRBJ2-1, the full variable domain reads EPEVTQTPSHQVTQMGQEVILRCVPISNHLYFYWYRQILGQKVEFLVSFYNNEISEKSEIFDDQFSVERPDGSNFTLKIRSTKLEDSAMYFCASSVAGEANEQFFGPGTRLTVL.